This T cell receptor (beta chain) derives from a study of beta chain features in type 1 diabetes. The germline V gene has CDR1 SGHRS and CDR2 YFSETQ. Trimming cost V 10 bases and J 0 bases, with 20 bases left between them. The CDR3 loop spans 16 amino acids. Expressed TCRB transcripts were sequenced after all isolated RNA was converted to cDNA. The assay was immunoSEQ multiplex PCR, and TCRdb's table has in-frame clones only and misses some. The sample lists hundreds of thousands of clones, about a sixth occurring once. This clone was seen once. The clonotype comes from a man aged 18 to 35 in good health. Sequenced material: naive CD4+ T cells from blood. The chain carries TRBV5-1 and TRBJ1-3; the D gene is possibly TRBD1 (5 bases). CDR3 protein: CAPTNVTGFSGNTIYF. DNA of the CDR3: TGCGCCCCCACGAACGTAACAGGCTTCTCTGGAAACACCATATATTTT.